The 20 T cell receptor beta chains listed next were all sequenced from one sample in a study of blood T cell repertoires in COVID-19. Measured with immunoSEQ multiplex PCR; TCRdb has only the in-frame clones, and not every one. The sample consists of 80,000 to 100,000 clones, 87% of them appearing once. Sample: peripheral blood. The receptors here all came from a man in his 70s with acute or convalescent COVID-19.

This clone was counted once. The V gene is TRBV5-1, the J gene TRBJ2-6; 9 nucleotides match TRBD1. CDR3 length: 23 amino acids. Unmatched junction bases numbered 26, after V lost 5 bases and J lost 2 bases. Per the germline V gene, CDR1 is SGHRS and CDR2 is YFSETQ. CDR3 protein: CASRLFNTSADRGVEAGANVLTF. The DNA of the CDR3 is TGCGCCAGCAGACTATTCAACACTTCCGCGGACAGGGGAGTGGAGGCTGGGGCCAACGTCCTGACTTTC.

The DNA of the CDR3 is TGTGCCAGCAGTTACGGAGACAGACCTTCCTACGAGCAGTACTTC. The encoded protein is CASSYGDRPSYEQYF. The V call is TRBV6-5, the J call TRBJ2-7; D perhaps matches TRBD1 (5 bases). This CDR3 has 15 residues. V dropped 2 bases and J dropped 1 base, with 12 bases sitting between them. The germline CDR1 and CDR2 sequences are MNHEY and SVGAGI.

V and J are TRBV5-1 and TRBJ2-2; 7 bases match TRBD2. Germline V lookup: CDR1 SGHRS, CDR2 YFSETQ. Germline trimming cut 0 bases from V and 6 bases from J; bases unmatched to any gene: 8. This CDR3 comprises 16 residues. In DNA form, the CDR3 reads TGCGCCAGCAGCTTGGAAGCCGGGGGAGGGGCCGGGGAGCTGTTTTTT. It yields the protein CASSLEAGGGAGELFF.

A single count supports this clone. This rearrangement joins TRBV19 to TRBJ1-5; D gene unclear. V was shortened by 5 bases and J by 0 bases, with 11 bases between the two germline ends. Looked up from germline, CDR1 is LNHDA and CDR2 is SQIVND (reference sequence). The CDR3 sequence is 15 residues long. The CDR3 DNA is TGTGCCAGTAGTCCGGGTCCCATTAGCAATCAGCCCCAGCATTTT. Translating it yields CASSPGPISNQPQHF.

This chain connects TRBV28 to TRBJ2-3, with D tentatively TRBD2 (5 bases). CDR1 is MDHEN and CDR2 is SYDVKM in the germline V gene. The V and J ends lost 5 bases and 5 bases respectively, with 14 bases between them. CDR3 length: 14 amino acids. CDR3 region: CASSALRGVDTQYF. CDR3 DNA: TGTGCCAGCAGTGCCCTACGGGGAGTAGATACGCAGTATTTT.

The V call is TRBV6-6, the J call TRBJ1-4; D is possibly TRBD1 (6 bases). CDR1 and CDR2 from the germline V gene are MNHNY and SVGAGI (reference sequence). V lost 5 bases and J lost 8, with 9 bases in between. CDR3 length equals 12 residues. The CDR3 is CASSLGTEKLFF. As DNA, the CDR3 is TGTGCCAGCAGTCTGGGGACAGAAAAACTGTTTTTT.

The chain has TRBV7-9 and TRBJ2-1; 9 bases fit TRBD2. CDR1 and CDR2 from the germline V gene are SEHNR and FQNEAQ (reference sequence). This CDR3 comprises 19 residues. J lost 0 bases, V lost 5 bases, and 14 bases had no gene match. CDR3: CASSPLFWRGGDSYNEQFF. The CDR3 nucleotides are TGTGCCAGCAGCCCCCTCTTCTGGCGGGGGGGTGACTCCTACAATGAGCAGTTCTTC.

This chain connects TRBV20-1 to TRBJ2-3, with 12 nucleotides matching TRBD2. Germline V CDR1 and CDR2: DFQATT, SNEGSKA (reference sequence). CDR3 length: 16 amino acids. Unmatched junction bases numbered 10, after V lost 3 bases and J lost 6 bases. The DNA of the CDR3 is TGCAGTGCTAGTAGACCTAGCGGGGGGGCGACGGATACGCAGTATTTT. This sequence encodes CSASRPSGGATDTQYF.

This chain connects TRBV29-1 to TRBJ1-1; D is ambiguous. Trimming took off 3 bases at V and 4 bases at J, with 9 bases between the two ends. The CDR3 has 12 residues. CDR1 and CDR2 (germline): SQVTM, ANQGSEA. The CDR3 protein is CSVDSSSTEAFF. As DNA, the CDR3 is TGCAGCGTTGATTCTAGTAGCACTGAAGCTTTCTTT.

The chain links TRBV28 to TRBJ1-2; tentative D call: TRBD1 (5 bases). V was clipped by 4 bases and J by 8 bases, with 17 bases between them. Looked up from germline, CDR1 is MDHEN and CDR2 is SYDVKM. The CDR3 spans 14 residues. CDR3 nucleotides: TGTGCCAGCAGTTCAGATGCCAGGGTGGACGGCTACACCTTC. Translating it yields CASSSDARVDGYTF.

The V call is TRBV4-1, the J call TRBJ2-6; tentative D call: TRBD2 (5 bases). This CDR3 is 18 amino acids long. Per the germline V gene, CDR1 is MGHRA and CDR2 is YSYEKL. V was trimmed by 0 bases and J by 4 bases, leaving 16 bases between them. The CDR3 sequence: CASSQDFPGSSGANVLTF. CDR3 bases: TGCGCCAGCAGCCAAGATTTTCCGGGATCCAGCGGGGCCAACGTCCTGACTTTC.

This chain links TRBV10-3 with TRBJ1-2, with 8 bases matching TRBD1. CDR1 ENHRY and CDR2 SYGVKD come from the germline V gene. Losses at the gene ends were 6 bases for V and 4 bases for J; bases not matched to a gene: 7. CDR3 length equals 14 residues. The CDR3 nucleotides are TGTGCCATCAGCCAAGACAGGGGAATCTATGGCTACACCTTC. It codes for CAISQDRGIYGYTF.

The chain carries TRBV29-1 and TRBJ1-1; D is perhaps TRBD1 (5 bases). Germline V lookup: CDR1 SQVTM, CDR2 ANQGSEA. This CDR3 has 14 residues. With 6 bases removed from V and 2 bases from J, the gap between germline ends came to 16 bases. CDR3 in DNA: TGCAGCGTGGTGAGACAGCGGGTAAACACTGAAGCTTTCTTT. Encoded protein: CSVVRQRVNTEAFF.

V is TRBV7-2 and J is TRBJ2-7, with D possibly matching TRBD2 (6 bases). Per the germline V gene, CDR1 is SGHTA and CDR2 is FQGNSA. There are 14 residues in the CDR3. Deletions cut 4 bases from V and 3 bases from J, with 13 bases between. CDR3 protein: CASSYGFGGYEQYF. In DNA, the CDR3 is TGTGCCAGCAGCTATGGGTTCGGGGGCTACGAGCAGTACTTC.

The table lists this clone with a count of one. The chain is built from TRBV15 and TRBJ1-6, with D perhaps matching TRBD1 (6 bases). Trimming pared 1 base from V and 5 bases from J, leaving 15 bases between. The CDR3 covers 17 residues. Germline V CDR1 and CDR2: LNHNV, YYDKDF (reference sequence). In nucleotides, the CDR3 is TGTGCCACCAGCAGAGTACCCGGGACACTTGATAATTCACCCCTCCACTTT. It translates to CATSRVPGTLDNSPLHF.

This clone has only a few counts. This sequence joins TRBV19 and TRBJ1-1; 7 nucleotides align to TRBD1. The CDR3 is 12 amino acids. The junction had 3 bases not matched to a gene; V was cut back by 4 bases and J by 7 bases. Germline CDR1 and CDR2: LNHDA and SQIVND (reference sequence). The CDR3 nucleotides read TGTGCCAGTAGTAACCGACAGGGTGAAGCTTTCTTT. Its protein product is CASSNRQGEAFF.

CDR3 sequence (DNA): TGTGCCAGCACCCGAAACAGGGACGAGCAGTACGTC. This sequence encodes CASTRNRDEQYV. This chain connects TRBV2 to TRBJ2-7; perhaps TRBD1 as D (6 bases). CDR1 is SNHLY, CDR2 FYNNEI, per germline. The V and J ends lost 7 bases and 5 bases respectively, with 12 bases between them. The CDR3 covers 12 residues.

The chain couples TRBV5-1 to TRBJ1-4; TRBD1 matches at 8 bases. CDR1 SGHRS and CDR2 YFSETQ come from the germline V gene. V was pared by 4 bases and J by 7 bases, with 12 bases of the junction left unmatched. The CDR3 is 16 amino acids. The CDR3 loop reads CASSSRQGFRGEKLFF. Here the CDR3 DNA reads TGCGCCAGCAGCAGCCGACAGGGGTTTAGAGGTGAAAAACTGTTTTTT.

The chain links TRBV4-2 to TRBJ1-1, with TRBD1 matching over 8 bases. The CDR3 has 15 amino acids. CDR1 is LGHNA, CDR2 YNFKEQ, per germline. J gave up 3 bases and V 4 bases, and 7 bases lay outside the gene matches. The CDR3: CASSPGQGQDTEAFF. The CDR3 region has the DNA TGTGCCAGCAGCCCCGGACAGGGTCAAGACACTGAAGCTTTCTTT.

The rearrangement joins TRBV12-5 to TRBJ1-1, with a possible D match to TRBD1 (5 bases). The ends were cut back, 6 bases at V and 1 base at J, with 9 bases in the middle. The CDR3 is 13 amino acids. Germline values: CDR1 LGHNT, CDR2 FRNRAP. DNA of the CDR3: TGTGCTAGTGGCCAGGACACGAACACTGAAGCTTTCTTT. This encodes CASGQDTNTEAFF. Drawing the rest from reference TRBV12-5 and TRBJ1-1, the complete variable domain is DARVTQTPRHKVTEMGQEVTMRCQPILGHNTVFWYRQTMMQGLELLAYFRNRAPLDDSGMPKDRFSAEMPDATLATLKIQPSEPRDSAVYFCASGQDTNTEAFFGQGTRLTVV.